This entry concerns a single T cell receptor (beta chain). What it binds is unknown. TCRdb keeps only in-frame clones here, not all; method: immunoSEQ multiplex PCR. This table holds 20,000 to 25,000 clones, 80% to 90% found once. The data stem from a study of somatic mutations in cytotoxic T cells in rheumatoid arthritis. Whole-study findings and limits: Statistically, CD8+ T-cell clonality was not significantly distinct between individuals with rheumatoid arthritis and age-matched healthy controls. Rising age went with increasing CD8+ clonality in rheumatoid arthritis patients; healthy controls showed no such increase.

J gave up 7 bases and V 4 bases, and 9 bases lay outside the gene matches. Germline lookup yields CDR1 LNHDA and CDR2 SQIVND (reference sequence). This CDR3 spans 14 amino acids. Isolating CD4+ and CD8+ cells involved positive magnetic bead selection on an AutoMACS. Their purity was then checked by flow cytometry. This receptor was obtained from an adult with rheumatoid arthritis. Sequencing was carried out using CD8+ T cells sorted from blood. V usage is TRBV19 and J usage is TRBJ1-2; 7 bases map to TRBD1. The DNA for the CDR3 is TGTGCCAGTAGTAGAGGGGGCGAGGAGTTTGGCTACACCTTC. Amino acids: CASSRGGEEFGYTF. Supplemented by reference TRBV19 and TRBJ1-2, the full variable domain reads DGGITQSPKYLFRKEGQNVTLSCEQNLNHDAMYWYRQDPGQGLRLIYYSQIVNDFQKGDIAEGYSVSREKKESFPLTVTSAQKNPTAFYLCASSRGGEEFGYTFGSGTRLTVV.